These 18 T cell receptor beta chains originate from one sample sequenced in a study of T-cell memory formation after mild COVID-19. TCRdb re-called the 5' RACE reads with MiXCR, one entry per CDR3 protein. Among about 350,000 distinct CDR3 sequences listed, about an eighth were seen once. Sample: PBMCs or a T cell subset sorted from them (not recorded which). These receptors all stem from a man younger than 35 who had mild COVID-19 (a few samples of this study predate the infection). Cell type and time point are not known.

This clonotype was seen only a few times. The rearrangement joins TRBV4-1 to TRBJ1-2, with a weak D call TRBD1 (5 bases). The V and J ends lost 1 base and 8 bases respectively, with 26 bases between them. This CDR3 contains 18 residues. CDR1 and CDR2 from the germline V gene are MGHRA and YSYEKL. CDR3 sequence: CASSQVGRPKGRQSGYTF. The CDR3 region has the DNA TGCGCCAGCAGCCAAGTAGGCCGACCTAAGGGTCGACAGTCGGGCTACACCTTC.

This clonotype was detected a few times. This chain uses TRBV29-1 with TRBJ2-5; D gene unclear. CDR1 is SQVTM, CDR2 ANQGSEA, per germline. Between the trimmed V and J ends, which lost 7 bases and 2 bases, there was a span of 5 bases. The CDR3 is 10 residues long. CDR3 amino acids: CSAAQETQYF. CDR3 nucleotide sequence: TGCAGCGCTGCGCAAGAGACCCAGTACTTC.

On this clonotype itself: One junction end disagrees with the germline gene, perhaps due to a read error. CDR3 DNA sequence: TGTGCCAGCAGCGAAGACCGGAGGGGTCGATCTGGCTACACCTTC. Protein sequence: CASSEDRRGRSGYTF. This chain connects TRBV4-2 to TRBJ1-2, with D maybe TRBD1 (5 bases). The CDR3 is 15 residues long. In germline, CDR1 is LGHNA, CDR2 YNFKEQ.

The V gene is TRBV2, the J gene TRBJ1-1; the D is unclear. Germline V gives CDR1 SNHLY, CDR2 FYNNEI. The CDR3 totals 17 residues. V gave up 1 base and J gave up 3 bases, with 18 bases separating them. The CDR3 loop is CASSEGRLKVFDTEAFF. The CDR3 DNA is TGTGCCAGCAGTGAAGGGCGGTTGAAGGTTTTCGACACTGAAGCTTTCTTT.

The rearrangement joins TRBV6-2 or TRBV6-3 to TRBJ2-1; TRBD2 is a possible D gene (5 bases). V was cut by 0 bases and J by 2 bases, with 8 bases left in between. This CDR3 is 15 amino acids long. The germline V gene has CDR1 MNHEY and CDR2 SVGEGT. The CDR3 DNA reads TGTGCCAGCAGTTACTCGGGAGCCCCCTACAATGAGCAGTTCTTC. Protein sequence: CASSYSGAPYNEQFF.

The chain combines TRBV7-2 with TRBJ2-5, with D unresolved. This CDR3 comprises 12 residues. Trimming removed 4 bases from V and 5 bases from J, with 8 bases in between. Looked up from germline, CDR1 is SGHTA and CDR2 is FQGNSA. The CDR3 DNA reads as TGTGCCAGCAGCTCCCCGAGGGAGACCCAGTACTTC. Protein: CASSSPRETQYF.

The chain carries TRBV2 and TRBJ2-5; D tentatively reads TRBD1 or TRBD2 (6 bases each). The CDR3 has 14 residues. Germline V lookup: CDR1 SNHLY, CDR2 FYNNEI. Deletions cut 4 bases from V and 1 base from J, with 10 bases between. The CDR3 coding sequence is TGTGCCAGCAGTGGGAGGGGGAGCCAAGAGACCCAGTACTTC. Amino acid sequence: CASSGRGSQETQYF.

This sequence joins TRBV5-1 and TRBJ2-5; TRBD1 is a possible D gene (5 bases). The CDR3 sequence is 13 residues long. V dropped 0 bases and J dropped 5 bases, with 8 bases sitting between them. Per the germline V gene, CDR1 is SGHRS and CDR2 is YFSETQ. This CDR3 reads CASSLVGPETQYF. The CDR3 nucleotides are TGCGCCAGCAGCTTGGTGGGGCCGGAGACCCAGTACTTC.

V usage is TRBV20-1 and J usage is TRBJ2-1, with D unclear. Looked up from germline, CDR1 is DFQATT and CDR2 is SNEGSKA (reference sequence). The CDR3 length is 15 residues. V dropped 0 bases and J dropped 1 base, with 10 bases sitting between them. The CDR3 sequence: CSARDSGLSYNEQFF. The CDR3 nucleotides read TGCAGTGCTAGAGATTCGGGCTTGTCCTACAATGAGCAGTTCTTC.

The chain employs TRBV18 and TRBJ1-2, with TRBD1 identical over 9 bases. Looked up from germline, CDR1 is KGHSH and CDR2 is LQKENI. The CDR3 is made up of 16 amino acids. With V trimmed by 2 bases and J by 3 bases, 7 bases remained unmatched. The CDR3 nucleotides read TGTGCCAGCTCACCAACCGGGACAGGGAATGACTATGGCTACACCTTC. It specifies CASSPTGTGNDYGYTF.

The chain recombines TRBV27 with TRBJ2-5, with a weak D call TRBD1 (5 bases). The germline gives CDR1 MNHEY, CDR2 SMNVEV (reference sequence). V lost 5 bases to trimming and J lost 6 bases, with 16 bases between them. This CDR3 spans 14 amino acids. CDR3 DNA: TGTGCCAGCAGTCTCATAGGGGTTCAGAAGACCCAGTACTTC. Its protein product is CASSLIGVQKTQYF.

This clonotype appeared a few times. The chain links TRBV12-3 or TRBV12-4 to TRBJ1-6; D is perhaps TRBD1 (5 bases). V was cut by 6 bases and J by 10 bases, with 10 bases left in between. The CDR3 is 12 residues long. The CDR3: CASSDSYSPLHF. As DNA, the CDR3 is TGTGCCAGCAGCGACAGCTACTCACCCCTCCACTTT.

V usage is TRBV12-3 or TRBV12-4 and J usage is TRBJ2-1; D unclear. The CDR3 has 14 residues. The V and J ends lost 8 bases and 1 base respectively, with 12 bases between them. The CDR3 DNA reads as TGTGCCAGCCGTTCCGGCCGTTCCTACAATGAGCAGTTCTTC. It encodes CASRSGRSYNEQFF.

CDR3 sequence reads: CASSPDGDNEQFF. The DNA of the CDR3 is TGTGCCAGCAGTCCGGACGGGGACAATGAGCAGTTCTTC. The gene calls are TRBV12-3 or TRBV12-4 and TRBJ2-1, with a weak D call TRBD2 (5 bases). The CDR3 covers 13 residues. V was shortened by 5 bases and J by 5 bases, with 10 bases between the two germline ends.

The chain uses TRBV18 and TRBJ2-5; D assignment may be TRBD1 or TRBD2 (5 bases each). Germline CDR1 KGHSH, CDR2 LQKENI. The V end was cut by 1 base, the J end by 9 bases, with 18 bases between. The CDR3 contains 15 residues. The chain's CDR3 is CASSPLPDGGRAQYF. The CDR3 DNA follows: TGTGCCAGCTCACCACTCCCGGACGGAGGCAGGGCCCAGTACTTC.

CDR3 loop: CASSLVDNPMDEQFF. DNA of the CDR3: TGTGCCAGCAGCTTGGTGGACAACCCCATGGATGAGCAGTTCTTC. This chain uses TRBV5-4 with TRBJ2-1, with D tentatively TRBD1 (5 bases). The CDR3 runs 15 residues. From germline, CDR1 is SGHNT and CDR2 YYREEE (reference sequence). Between the trimmed V and J ends, which lost 0 bases and 8 bases, there was a span of 15 bases.

This clonotype was seen ten or more times. J is TRBJ2-4 and V is TRBV7-6; 7 bases agree with TRBD1. The CDR3 is made up of 16 amino acids. The J segment lost 0 bases and the V segment lost 1 base, leaving 3 bases of the junction unmatched. Germline CDR1 and CDR2: SGHVS and FNYEAQ. CDR3 amino acids: CASSLGQGLAKNIQYF. CDR3 nucleotide sequence: TGTGCCAGCAGCTTAGGACAGGGCTTAGCCAAAAACATTCAGTACTTC.

V is TRBV6-2 or TRBV6-3 and J is TRBJ2-2; D uncertain. The CDR3 has 16 residues. CDR1 and CDR2 (germline): MNHEY, SVGEGT. The germline V and J ends were trimmed by 2 bases and 0 bases, with 10 bases remaining between them. The CDR3 nucleotides read TGTGCCAGCAGTTACAATGTCAGGACGAACACCGGGGAGCTGTTTTTT. Translation: CASSYNVRTNTGELFF.